These T cell receptor beta chains were read from a single sample in a study of cytomegalovirus exposure and HLA in healthy donors. The assay was immunoSEQ multiplex PCR, and TCRdb's table has in-frame clones only and misses some. In the table there are 250,000 or so clones, around 91% of which are singletons. Sequences were obtained from PBMCs. The source of these receptors is a woman younger than 35 in good health and CMV-seronegative. Both conserved end residues are part of each CDR3. A D gene is named only where the DNA matches it firmly. Rows may omit the clone size; those that give it use once, few, many or a size class.

j_call d_call v_call clone_size cdr3_aa cdr3_nt
TRBJ1-2 NA TRBV11-2 NA CASSSTTGQRGYGYTF TGTGCCAGCAGCTCAACCACAGGGCAGAGGGGCTATGGCTACACCTTC
TRBJ1-2 NA TRBV10-1 NA CASSRDLYGYTF TGCGCCAGCAGCCGGGATCTCTATGGCTACACCTTC
TRBJ2-7 NA TRBV5-1 NA CASSWGRQYEQYF TGCGCCAGCAGCTGGGGCAGACAGTACGAGCAGTACTTC
TRBJ1-5 NA TRBV10-3 NA CAISEYAGGDQPQHF TGTGCCATCAGTGAGTACGCGGGAGGGGATCAGCCCCAGCATTTT
TRBJ1-2 NA TRBV25-1 NA CASSPGDYGYTF TGTGCCAGTTCCCCAGGGGATTATGGCTACACCTTC
TRBJ1-1 NA TRBV5-6 NA CASSLEGRVDEAFF TGTGCCAGCAGCTTGGAAGGCAGGGTGGATGAAGCTTTCTTT
TRBJ1-5 TRBD1 TRBV7-2 few CASSPDRGLGQPQHF TGTGCCAGCAGCCCCGACAGGGGGCTAGGACAGCCCCAGCATTTT
TRBJ1-2 TRBD1 TRBV6-1 NA CASSPQGDYGYTF TGTGCCAGCAGCCCCCAGGGGGACTATGGCTACACCTTC
TRBJ2-5 TRBD2 TRBV27 NA CASSLGGKQETQYF TGTGCCAGCAGTTTGGGGGGGAAGCAAGAGACCCAGTACTTC
TRBJ2-5 NA TRBV7-8 NA CASSLMNARTRETQYF TGTGCCAGCAGCTTAATGAACGCCAGGACTCGGGAGACCCAGTACTTC
TRBJ2-5 TRBD1 TRBV30 NA CAWSIGQGTLGTQYF TGTGCCTGGAGTATCGGACAGGGTACACTTGGGACCCAGTACTTC
TRBJ1-1 NA TRBV9 NA CASSPLLGVGFMNTEAFF TGTGCCAGCAGCCCCTTGCTCGGGGTGGGGTTCATGAACACTGAAGCTTTCTTT
TRBJ1-1 NA TRBV2 few CASSESGGTEAFF TGTGCCAGCAGTGAATCCGGGGGGACTGAAGCTTTCTTT
TRBJ2-1 TRBD1 TRBV7-9 NA CASSIPGQSSNEQFF TGTGCCAGCAGCATACCGGGACAGTCTAGCAATGAGCAGTTCTTC
TRBJ1-5 NA TRBV7-9 NA CASSRGQQASNQPQHF TGTGCCAGCAGCCGAGGCCAACAGGCCAGCAATCAGCCCCAGCATTTT
TRBJ1-6 TRBD1 TRBV5-1 NA CASSPGTGSPLHF TGCGCCAGCAGCCCAGGGACAGGTTCACCCCTCCACTTT
TRBJ2-5 TRBD1 TRBV7-2 NA CASSSPGQGVETQYF TGTGCCAGCAGCTCGCCGGGACAGGGCGTAGAGACCCAGTACTTC
TRBJ2-1 TRBD2 TRBV7-2 NA CASSLSASGGAINYNEQFF TGTGCCAGCAGCTTAAGTGCTAGCGGGGGGGCGATTAACTACAATGAGCAGTTCTTC
TRBJ2-3 NA TRBV29-1 NA CSVVPGTDTQYF TGCAGCGTTGTTCCGGGGACAGATACGCAGTATTTT
TRBJ2-5 TRBD1 TRBV6-5 NA CASKTTGEEETQYF TGTGCCAGCAAGACGACAGGGGAGGAGGAGACCCAGTACTTC
TRBJ1-1 NA TRBV4-1 NA CASSQKTVDTEAFF TGCGCCAGCAGCCAAAAGACAGTGGACACTGAAGCTTTCTTT
TRBJ2-3 NA TRBV10-1 once CASSIQGGADTQYF TGCGCCAGCAGTATACAGGGTGGAGCAGATACGCAGTATTTT
TRBJ2-7 NA TRBV19 NA CASSLDRSHEQYF TGTGCCAGTAGTCTAGACAGGTCCCACGAGCAGTACTTC
TRBJ2-2 NA TRBV2 NA CASSSTGVDTGELFF TGTGCCAGCAGTAGTACCGGGGTTGACACCGGGGAGCTGTTTTTT
TRBJ1-5 TRBD1 TRBV30 NA CAWSVLGGQGGNQPQHF TGTGCCTGGAGTGTACTGGGGGGACAGGGCGGCAATCAGCCCCAGCATTTT
TRBJ2-1 NA TRBV9 once CASSVIGVGSNEQFF TGTGCCAGCAGCGTAATCGGGGTTGGGAGCAATGAGCAGTTCTTC
TRBJ1-2 NA TRBV10-3 few CAMHPDRRAYGYTF TGTGCCATGCACCCGGACAGACGGGCCTATGGCTACACCTTC
TRBJ1-1 TRBD1 TRBV10-1 NA CASSERGTALGKNTEAFF TGCGCCAGCAGTGAGCGCGGGACAGCCCTAGGGAAGAACACTGAAGCTTTCTTT